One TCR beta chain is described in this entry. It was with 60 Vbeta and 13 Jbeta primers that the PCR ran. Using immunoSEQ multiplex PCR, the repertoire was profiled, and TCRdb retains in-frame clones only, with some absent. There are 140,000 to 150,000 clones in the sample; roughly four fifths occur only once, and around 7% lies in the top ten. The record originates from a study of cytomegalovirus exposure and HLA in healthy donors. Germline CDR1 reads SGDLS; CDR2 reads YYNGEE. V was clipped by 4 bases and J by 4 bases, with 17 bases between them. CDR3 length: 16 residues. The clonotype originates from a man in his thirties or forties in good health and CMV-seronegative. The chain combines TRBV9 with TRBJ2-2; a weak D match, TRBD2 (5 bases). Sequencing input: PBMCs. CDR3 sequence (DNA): TGTGCCAGCAGCACAGAGACCCTCCGGGGCACCGGGGAGCTGTTTTTT. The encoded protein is CASSTETLRGTGELFF.